This T cell receptor beta chain was identified during a study of T cell responses to AZD1222 COVID-19 vaccine. Study-wide findings and caveats: Possibly, clonal diversity was underestimated; donors were largely white British and included more females. Unmutated variant regions are reportedly the target of nearly half of TCRs that are spike-specific. Repertoires were collected only later (after the peak T cell response had occurred).

Only in-frame clones appear in the TCRdb table, and some are missing; sequencing was by immunoSEQ multiplex PCR. The sample consists of around 100,000 clones, 70% to 90% of them appearing once. Concerning this clone itself: Its antigen is unknown.

Second doses that came at about 4 or about 12 weeks were put together. The sequence was obtained from an adult who received the AZD1222 COVID-19 vaccine. Sequenced here: peripheral blood, sampled 28 days after the second AZD1222 dose.

The CDR3 sequence is CASSPGLAGPGELFF. In DNA form, the CDR3 reads TGCGCCAGCAGCCCGGGACTAGCGGGACCCGGGGAGCTGTTTTTT. The gene calls are TRBV5-1 and TRBJ2-2; 13 nucleotides line up with TRBD2. Germline CDR1 reads SGHRS; CDR2 reads YFSETQ. The CDR3 runs 15 residues. V was clipped by 4 bases and J by 6 bases; unmatched bases: 3.